This is a list of T cell receptor beta chains from one sample in a study of blood T cell repertoires in COVID-19. Only in-frame clones appear in the TCRdb table, and some are missing; sequencing was by immunoSEQ multiplex PCR. The sample includes about 190,000 clones, about 80% seen only once; the top ten take over 13%. The sequenced sample was peripheral blood. Receptors were obtained from a young man with active or convalescent COVID-19. Both conserved end residues are part of each CDR3. The order of the fields is J gene, V gene, D gene, clone size, CDR3 protein, CDR3 DNA. The D gene is left open where the match is weak. Size tells how often a clone was seen (once, few, many) or the class of an expanded clone, and some rows leave it out.

j_gene: TRBJ2-2
v_gene: TRBV7-9
d_gene: TRBD2
abundance: .
CDR3aa: CASSSTSGRLDGELFF
CDR3nt: TGTGCCAGCAGCTCAACTAGCGGGCGTCTGGACGGGGAGCTGTTTTTT

j_gene: TRBJ2-2
v_gene: TRBV7-6
d_gene: .
abundance: .
CDR3aa: CASSLALRVTGELFF
CDR3nt: TGTGCCAGCAGCTTAGCGCTAAGAGTAACCGGGGAGCTGTTTTTT

j_gene: TRBJ1-5
v_gene: TRBV27
d_gene: .
abundance: .
CDR3aa: CASSLGASSQPQHF
CDR3nt: TGTGCCAGCAGTTTGGGCGCATCAAGTCAGCCCCAGCATTTT

j_gene: TRBJ1-6
v_gene: TRBV28
d_gene: TRBD1
abundance: .
CDR3aa: CASSGDRGYNSPLHF
CDR3nt: TGTGCCAGCAGTGGGGACAGAGGATATAATTCACCCCTCCACTTT

j_gene: TRBJ1-2
v_gene: TRBV19
d_gene: .
abundance: .
CDR3aa: CASNRETASYGYTF
CDR3nt: TGTGCCAGTAATCGGGAGACCGCATCCTATGGCTACACCTTC

j_gene: TRBJ2-3
v_gene: TRBV4-1
d_gene: TRBD2
abundance: few
CDR3aa: CASSQRTSGFSTDTQYF
CDR3nt: TGCGCCAGCAGCCAACGGACTAGCGGGTTTAGCACAGATACGCAGTATTTT

j_gene: TRBJ1-4
v_gene: TRBV3-1/TRBV3-2
d_gene: TRBD1
abundance: .
CDR3aa: CASSQGQGEFEKLFF
CDR3nt: TGTGCCAGCAGCCAGGGACAGGGGGAATTTGAAAAACTGTTTTTT

j_gene: TRBJ1-1
v_gene: TRBV7-9
d_gene: TRBD1
abundance: .
CDR3aa: CASSSNRGQNTEAFF
CDR3nt: TGTGCCAGCAGCTCCAACAGGGGCCAGAACACTGAAGCTTTCTTT

j_gene: TRBJ2-1
v_gene: TRBV6-5
d_gene: TRBD2
abundance: .
CDR3aa: CASSSSGLAIDEQFF
CDR3nt: TGTGCCAGCAGTTCATCCGGACTAGCGATCGATGAGCAGTTCTTC

j_gene: TRBJ1-2
v_gene: TRBV14
d_gene: .
abundance: once
CDR3aa: CASSRGQTYGYTF
CDR3nt: TGTGCCAGCAGCCGAGGACAGACCTATGGCTACACCTTC

j_gene: TRBJ1-2
v_gene: TRBV5-6
d_gene: TRBD1
abundance: .
CDR3aa: CASSQDREFGYTF
CDR3nt: TGTGCCAGCAGCCAGGACAGGGAGTTTGGCTACACCTTC

j_gene: TRBJ2-7
v_gene: TRBV30
d_gene: .
abundance: once
CDR3aa: CAWSAKNTGFYEQYF
CDR3nt: TGTGCCTGGAGTGCTAAGAACACAGGGTTCTACGAGCAGTACTTC

j_gene: TRBJ1-1
v_gene: TRBV4-1
d_gene: .
abundance: .
CDR3aa: CASSQDEDDSGYTEAFF
CDR3nt: TGCGCCAGCAGCCAAGATGAAGATGATTCGGGGTACACTGAAGCTTTCTTT

j_gene: TRBJ1-5
v_gene: TRBV28
d_gene: TRBD1
abundance: .
CDR3aa: CASSLGTGGQPQHF
CDR3nt: TGTGCCAGCAGTCTGGGGACAGGAGGTCAGCCCCAGCATTTT

j_gene: TRBJ2-1
v_gene: TRBV24-1
d_gene: .
abundance: .
CDR3aa: CATRGLDNEQFF
CDR3nt: TGTGCCACCAGAGGACTCGACAATGAGCAGTTCTTC

j_gene: TRBJ1-2
v_gene: TRBV30
d_gene: .
abundance: .
CDR3aa: CAWNLGHYGYTF
CDR3nt: TGTGCCTGGAACCTGGGCCACTATGGCTACACCTTC

j_gene: TRBJ2-6
v_gene: TRBV19
d_gene: .
abundance: .
CDR3aa: CASSIASGTGANVLTF
CDR3nt: TGTGCCAGTAGTATAGCATCGGGGACTGGGGCCAACGTCCTGACTTTC

j_gene: TRBJ2-1
v_gene: TRBV5-1
d_gene: .
abundance: .
CDR3aa: CASSLTLSSYNEQFF
CDR3nt: TGCGCCAGCAGCTTGACTCTGAGCTCCTACAATGAGCAGTTCTTC

j_gene: TRBJ2-2
v_gene: TRBV28
d_gene: TRBD1
abundance: .
CDR3aa: CASKVGDRITGELFF
CDR3nt: TGTGCCAGCAAGGTGGGGGACAGGATCACCGGGGAGCTGTTTTTT

j_gene: TRBJ1-4
v_gene: TRBV19
d_gene: TRBD1
abundance: .
CDR3aa: CASSTWTGPATNEKLFF
CDR3nt: TGTGCCAGTAGTACTTGGACAGGACCTGCCACTAATGAAAAACTGTTTTTT

j_gene: TRBJ1-1
v_gene: TRBV30
d_gene: .
abundance: .
CDR3aa: CAWSVPGRAEAFF
CDR3nt: TGTGCCTGGAGTGTTCCGGGGAGGGCTGAAGCTTTCTTT

j_gene: TRBJ1-3
v_gene: TRBV20-1
d_gene: .
abundance: .
CDR3aa: CSAGGGNTIYF
CDR3nt: TGCAGTGCCGGGGGGGGAAACACCATATATTTT

j_gene: TRBJ1-1
v_gene: TRBV5-1
d_gene: .
abundance: once
CDR3aa: CASSSPTPTGNTEAFF
CDR3nt: TGCGCCAGCAGCTCCCCTACCCCGACGGGGAACACTGAAGCTTTCTTT

j_gene: TRBJ1-2
v_gene: TRBV27
d_gene: .
abundance: .
CDR3aa: CASSLHGASDYGYTF
CDR3nt: TGTGCCAGCAGTTTACATGGGGCGAGCGACTATGGCTACACCTTC

j_gene: TRBJ2-5
v_gene: TRBV24-1
d_gene: TRBD1
abundance: .
CDR3aa: CATSDSGWDRYPPQYF
CDR3nt: TGTGCCACCAGTGATTCGGGGTGGGACAGGTATCCGCCCCAGTACTTC

j_gene: TRBJ2-7
v_gene: TRBV27
d_gene: TRBD2
abundance: .
CDR3aa: CASSWASGSGSGEQYF
CDR3nt: TGTGCCAGCAGTTGGGCTAGCGGGAGTGGGTCGGGAGAGCAGTACTTC

j_gene: TRBJ2-5
v_gene: TRBV11-3
d_gene: .
abundance: .
CDR3aa: CASSPGSQARLETQYF
CDR3nt: TGTGCCAGCAGCCCAGGCAGCCAGGCCCGGTTGGAGACCCAGTACTTC

j_gene: TRBJ2-2
v_gene: TRBV6-4
d_gene: .
abundance: once
CDR3aa: CASSTDTGELFF
CDR3nt: TGTGCCAGCAGTACAGACACCGGGGAGCTGTTTTTT

j_gene: TRBJ1-2
v_gene: TRBV2
d_gene: .
abundance: .
CDR3aa: CASSEGAGGNYGYTF
CDR3nt: TGTGCCAGCAGTGAAGGAGCAGGAGGTAACTATGGCTACACCTTC

j_gene: TRBJ1-1
v_gene: TRBV11-2
d_gene: .
abundance: .
CDR3aa: CASSLDQGRTEAFF
CDR3nt: TGTGCCAGCAGCTTAGATCAGGGTAGGACTGAAGCTTTCTTT

j_gene: TRBJ1-2
v_gene: TRBV14
d_gene: .
abundance: once
CDR3aa: CASSAVQGAYGYTF
CDR3nt: TGTGCCAGCAGCGCTGTACAGGGCGCCTATGGCTACACCTTC

j_gene: TRBJ2-5
v_gene: TRBV19
d_gene: .
abundance: .
CDR3aa: CASSIPGQQETQYF
CDR3nt: TGTGCCAGTAGTATACCCGGACAGCAGGAGACCCAGTACTTC

j_gene: TRBJ2-5
v_gene: TRBV10-3
d_gene: .
abundance: .
CDR3aa: CAIATLGGAETQYF
CDR3nt: TGTGCCATAGCGACACTCGGAGGGGCGGAGACCCAGTACTTC

j_gene: TRBJ1-2
v_gene: TRBV29-1
d_gene: TRBD1
abundance: .
CDR3aa: CSIDRGFYGYTF
CDR3nt: TGCAGCATAGACAGGGGGTTCTATGGCTACACCTTC

j_gene: TRBJ2-7
v_gene: TRBV7-2
d_gene: .
abundance: .
CDR3aa: CASSSRQSYEQYF
CDR3nt: TGTGCCAGCAGCTCCCGACAATCCTACGAGCAGTACTTC

j_gene: TRBJ2-4
v_gene: TRBV19
d_gene: TRBD1
abundance: .
CDR3aa: CASSPGQGLAKNIQYF
CDR3nt: TGTGCCAGTAGTCCTGGACAGGGACTAGCCAAAAACATTCAGTACTTC

j_gene: TRBJ2-7
v_gene: TRBV29-1
d_gene: .
abundance: .
CDR3aa: CSVEGTKTYEQYF
CDR3nt: TGCAGCGTTGAAGGGACTAAAACCTACGAGCAGTACTTC

j_gene: TRBJ1-1
v_gene: TRBV7-2
d_gene: .
abundance: .
CDR3aa: CAGTIGGYTEAFF
CDR3nt: TGTGCCGGGACGATCGGGGGATACACTGAAGCTTTCTTT

j_gene: TRBJ2-1
v_gene: TRBV18
d_gene: TRBD1
abundance: .
CDR3aa: CASSPPAGQGDNEQFF
CDR3nt: TGTGCCAGCTCACCACCCGCGGGACAGGGGGACAATGAGCAGTTCTTC

j_gene: TRBJ1-4
v_gene: TRBV5-4
d_gene: .
abundance: .
CDR3aa: CASSLGTGPGNEKLFF
CDR3nt: TGTGCCAGCAGCTTGGGTACAGGGCCAGGTAATGAAAAACTGTTTTTT

j_gene: TRBJ2-1
v_gene: TRBV2
d_gene: TRBD2
abundance: .
CDR3aa: CASSGLAGFNEQFF
CDR3nt: TGTGCCAGCAGTGGACTAGCGGGATTCAATGAGCAGTTCTTC

j_gene: TRBJ1-1
v_gene: TRBV27
d_gene: .
abundance: .
CDR3aa: CASSTGTEAFF
CDR3nt: TGTGCCAGCAGTACGGGAACTGAAGCTTTCTTT

j_gene: TRBJ1-4
v_gene: TRBV14
d_gene: .
abundance: .
CDR3aa: CASSQDPPGRDEKLFF
CDR3nt: TGTGCCAGCAGCCAAGATCCCCCAGGGAGGGATGAAAAACTGTTTTTT

j_gene: TRBJ2-1
v_gene: TRBV24-1
d_gene: .
abundance: .
CDR3aa: CATSDSTGRFSYNEQFF
CDR3nt: TGTGCCACCAGTGATTCGACGGGGAGGTTCTCCTACAATGAGCAGTTCTTC

j_gene: TRBJ1-1
v_gene: TRBV20-1
d_gene: TRBD1
abundance: .
CDR3aa: CSARQGAEAFF
CDR3nt: TGCAGTGCTAGACAGGGGGCTGAAGCTTTCTTT

j_gene: TRBJ1-2
v_gene: TRBV27
d_gene: .
abundance: once
CDR3aa: CASSPGGYGYTF
CDR3nt: TGTGCCAGCAGCCCGGGGGGCTATGGCTACACCTTC